This is a list of T cell receptor beta chains from one sample in a study of blood T cell repertoires in COVID-19. Clones were read by immunoSEQ multiplex PCR, and TCRdb kept only the in-frame ones, dropping some. The table records more than 110,000 clones, almost 85% of them present only once. What was sequenced was PBMCs or T cells enriched from blood (not recorded which). Source of these receptors: a man aged 40-49 years with acute COVID-19. CDR3s leave out the opening cysteine and the closing phenylalanine or tryptophan. D genes are given only for firm matches.

. | TRBJ2-7 | TRBV28 | ASSLFSYEQY
. | TRBJ2-1 | TRBV9 | ASSVAGVGEQF
. | TRBJ1-5 | TRBV23-1 | ASRWSLGQINSNQPQH
. | TRBJ1-1 | TRBV19 | ASSMGIGPGTEAF
. | TRBJ1-4 | TRBV30 | AWSSGFNEKLF
. | TRBJ1-5 | TRBV28 | ASKDFRGGNQPQH
TRBD2 | TRBJ2-5 | TRBV27 | ASSRRPTGTSAQETQY
. | TRBJ2-1 | TRBV5-6 | ASSWSNEQF
TRBD1 | TRBJ2-2 | TRBV5-6 | ASSLGQGAILTGELF
TRBD1 | TRBJ2-2 | TRBV19 | ASSKGTGGDGELF
. | TRBJ2-5 | TRBV7-2 | ASSPRRVGTQY
. | TRBJ2-7 | TRBV7-6 | ASSPGTRDGAYEQY
. | TRBJ1-1 | TRBV18 | ASSPEPGNTEAF
. | TRBJ1-5 | TRBV3-1/TRBV3-2 | ASSQALNQPQH
TRBD1 | TRBJ2-2 | TRBV7-9 | ASSSGQGRTGELF
. | TRBJ1-2 | TRBV6-1 | ASSDNRAVGGYT
. | TRBJ2-1 | TRBV2 | ASWTDSQPYNEQF
. | TRBJ2-1 | TRBV27 | ASSSSGYYNEQF
TRBD1 | TRBJ1-2 | TRBV9 | ASASGGGLPY
TRBD2 | TRBJ2-1 | TRBV7-2 | ASSYLGLAREQF
. | TRBJ2-7 | TRBV25-1 | ASSPLGHLGSYEQY
. | TRBJ2-7 | TRBV7-2 | ASSYLLGHEQY
. | TRBJ2-2 | TRBV5-1 | ASSLAGGPGELF
. | TRBJ1-6 | TRBV7-9 | ASSRPGGLDSPLH
. | TRBJ2-7 | TRBV19 | ASAGGTGAYEQY
. | TRBJ2-3 | TRBV4-2 | ASSQNRGTDTQY
. | TRBJ2-3 | TRBV19 | ASSIDLSKQY
TRBD1 | TRBJ1-1 | TRBV6-6 | ASSRRTGRGINTEAF
. | TRBJ2-2 | TRBV5-1 | ASSPLATGELF
TRBD2 | TRBJ2-1 | TRBV28 | ASSSRLAGGYGNEQF
TRBD2 | TRBJ2-3 | TRBV7-9 | ASSPSGSTDTQY
. | TRBJ2-5 | TRBV7-8 | ASSVGSWQETQY
. | TRBJ2-2 | TRBV6-5 | ATNGGTGELF
TRBD1 | TRBJ2-1 | TRBV29-1 | SGTGGTFWNEQF
. | TRBJ2-7 | TRBV11-2 | ASSPEFGETYEQY
. | TRBJ1-6 | TRBV9 | ASSAGGPLH
TRBD1 | TRBJ1-6 | TRBV20-1 | SASLLTGLINSPLH